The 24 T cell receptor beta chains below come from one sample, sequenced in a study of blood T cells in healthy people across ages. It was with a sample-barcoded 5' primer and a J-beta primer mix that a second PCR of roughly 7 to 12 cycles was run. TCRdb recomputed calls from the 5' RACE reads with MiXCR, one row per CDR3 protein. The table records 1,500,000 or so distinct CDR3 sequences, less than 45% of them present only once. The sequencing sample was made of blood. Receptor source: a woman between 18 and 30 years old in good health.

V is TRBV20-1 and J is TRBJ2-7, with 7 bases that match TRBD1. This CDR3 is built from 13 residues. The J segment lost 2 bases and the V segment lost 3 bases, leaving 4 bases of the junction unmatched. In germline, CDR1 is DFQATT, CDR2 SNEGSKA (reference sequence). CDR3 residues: CSASHGQAYEQYF. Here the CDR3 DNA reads TGCAGTGCTAGTCACGGACAGGCCTACGAGCAGTACTTC.

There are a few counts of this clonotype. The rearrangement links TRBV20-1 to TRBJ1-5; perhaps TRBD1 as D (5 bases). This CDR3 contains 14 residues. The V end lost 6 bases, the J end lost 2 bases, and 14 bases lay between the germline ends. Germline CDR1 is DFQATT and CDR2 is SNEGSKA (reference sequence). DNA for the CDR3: TGCAGTGCGGCCTCTGACAGACGCAATCAGCCCCAGCATTTT. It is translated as CSAASDRRNQPQHF.

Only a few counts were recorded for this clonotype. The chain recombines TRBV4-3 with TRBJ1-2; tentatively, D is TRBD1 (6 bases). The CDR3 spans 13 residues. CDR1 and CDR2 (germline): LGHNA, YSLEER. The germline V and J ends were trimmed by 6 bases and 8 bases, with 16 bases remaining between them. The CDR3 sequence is CASSRAGAHGYTF. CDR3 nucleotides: TGCGCCAGCAGTAGAGCGGGGGCCCACGGCTACACCTTC.

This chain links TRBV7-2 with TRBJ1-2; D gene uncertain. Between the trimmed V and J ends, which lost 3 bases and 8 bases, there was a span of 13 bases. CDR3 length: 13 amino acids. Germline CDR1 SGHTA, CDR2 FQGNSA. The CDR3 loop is CASSLERVGGYTF. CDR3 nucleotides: TGTGCCAGCAGCTTGGAAAGGGTGGGCGGCTACACCTTC.

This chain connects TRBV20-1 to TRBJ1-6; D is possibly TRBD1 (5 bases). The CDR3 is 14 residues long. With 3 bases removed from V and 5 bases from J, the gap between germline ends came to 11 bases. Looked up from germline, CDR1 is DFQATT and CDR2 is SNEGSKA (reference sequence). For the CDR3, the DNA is TGCAGTGCTAGGAGAGGGGCCGATAATTCACCCCTCCACTTT. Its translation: CSARRGADNSPLHF.

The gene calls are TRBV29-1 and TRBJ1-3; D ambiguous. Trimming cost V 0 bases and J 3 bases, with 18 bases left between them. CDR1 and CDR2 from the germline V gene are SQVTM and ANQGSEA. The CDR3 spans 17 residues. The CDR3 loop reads CSVEDLRGPLDGNTIYF. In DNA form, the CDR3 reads TGCAGCGTTGAAGATCTTCGCGGACCTTTGGATGGAAACACCATATATTTT.

DNA for the CDR3: TGTGCCATCAGTGTCACGACTAGCGGGAATACGCAGTATTTT. Translated, it gives CAISVTTSGNTQYF. The V call is TRBV10-3, the J call TRBJ2-3; 11 bases are a match to TRBD2. Per germline, CDR1 ENHRY and CDR2 SYGVKD. With 4 bases clipped from V and 7 bases from J, the junction kept 4 bases outside the gene matches. This CDR3 has 14 amino acids.

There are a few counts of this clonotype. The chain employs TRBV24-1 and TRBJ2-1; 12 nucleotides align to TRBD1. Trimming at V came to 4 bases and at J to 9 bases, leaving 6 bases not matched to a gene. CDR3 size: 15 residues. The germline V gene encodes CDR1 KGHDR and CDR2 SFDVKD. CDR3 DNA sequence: TGTGCCACCAGTGACCCAGGGACAGGGGGCGTTGAGCAGTTCTTC. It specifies CATSDPGTGGVEQFF.

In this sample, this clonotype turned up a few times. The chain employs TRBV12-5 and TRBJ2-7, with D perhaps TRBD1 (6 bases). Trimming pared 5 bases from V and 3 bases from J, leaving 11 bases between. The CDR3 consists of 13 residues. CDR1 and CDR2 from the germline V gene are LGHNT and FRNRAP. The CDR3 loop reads CASGAGTIYEQYF. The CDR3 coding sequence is TGTGCTAGTGGTGCCGGGACAATCTACGAGCAGTACTTC.

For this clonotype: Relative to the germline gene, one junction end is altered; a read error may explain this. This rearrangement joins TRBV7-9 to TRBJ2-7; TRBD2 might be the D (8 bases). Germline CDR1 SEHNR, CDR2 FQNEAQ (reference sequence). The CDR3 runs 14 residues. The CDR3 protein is CTSSSTGTRDEQYF. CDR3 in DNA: TGTACCAGCAGCTCGACAGGGACTAGGGACGAGCAGTACTTC.

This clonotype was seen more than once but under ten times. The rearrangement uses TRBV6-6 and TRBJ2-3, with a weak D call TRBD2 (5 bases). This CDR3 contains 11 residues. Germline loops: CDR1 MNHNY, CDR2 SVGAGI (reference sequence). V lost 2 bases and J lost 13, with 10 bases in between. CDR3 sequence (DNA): TGTGCCAGCAGTTACAATAAGGAGGAGTATTTT. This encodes CASSYNKEEYF.

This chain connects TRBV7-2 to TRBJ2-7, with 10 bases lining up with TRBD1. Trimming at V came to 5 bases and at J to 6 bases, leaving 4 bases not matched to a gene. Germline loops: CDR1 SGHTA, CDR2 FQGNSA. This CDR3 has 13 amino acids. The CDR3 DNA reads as TGTGCCAGCAGCCGGACAGGGGGGTGCGAGCAGTACTTC. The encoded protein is CASSRTGGCEQYF.

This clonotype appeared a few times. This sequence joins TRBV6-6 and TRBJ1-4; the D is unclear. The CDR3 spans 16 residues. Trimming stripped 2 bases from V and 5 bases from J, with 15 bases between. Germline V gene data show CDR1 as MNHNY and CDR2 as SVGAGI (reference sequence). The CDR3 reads CASSYPPLETNEKLFF. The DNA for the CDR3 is TGTGCCAGCAGTTACCCCCCTTTGGAGACGAATGAAAAACTGTTTTTT.

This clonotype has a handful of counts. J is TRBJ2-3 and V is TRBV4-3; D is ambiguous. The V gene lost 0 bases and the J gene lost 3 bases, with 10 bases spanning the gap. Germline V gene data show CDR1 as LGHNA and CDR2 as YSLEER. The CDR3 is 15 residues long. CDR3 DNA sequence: TGCGCCAGCAGCCAAGAAGGCCGACGAACAGATACGCAGTATTTT. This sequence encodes CASSQEGRRTDTQYF.

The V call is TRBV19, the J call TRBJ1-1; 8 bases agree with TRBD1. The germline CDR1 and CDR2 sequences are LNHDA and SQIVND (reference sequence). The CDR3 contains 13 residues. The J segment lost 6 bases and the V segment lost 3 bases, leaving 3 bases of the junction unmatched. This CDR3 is CASSITTGAEAFF. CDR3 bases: TGTGCCAGTAGTATTACGACAGGGGCTGAAGCTTTCTTT.

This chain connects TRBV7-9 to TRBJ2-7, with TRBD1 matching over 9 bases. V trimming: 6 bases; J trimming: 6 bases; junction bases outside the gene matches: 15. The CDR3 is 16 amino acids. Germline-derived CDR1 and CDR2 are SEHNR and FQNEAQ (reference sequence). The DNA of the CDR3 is TGTGCCAGCAGGGCATCCAATGTGAGACAGGGGGTCGAGCAGTACTTC. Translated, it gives CASRASNVRQGVEQYF.

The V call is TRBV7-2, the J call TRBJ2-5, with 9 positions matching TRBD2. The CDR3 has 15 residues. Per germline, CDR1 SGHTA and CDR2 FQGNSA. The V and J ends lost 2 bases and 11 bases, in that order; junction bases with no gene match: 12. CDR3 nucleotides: TGTGCCAGCAGCTTACAGACTAGCGGAAACAATGAGCAGTACTTC. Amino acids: CASSLQTSGNNEQYF. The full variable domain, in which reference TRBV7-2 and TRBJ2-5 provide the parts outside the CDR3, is GAGVSQSPSNKVTEKGKDVELRCDPISGHTALYWYRQSLGQGLEFLIYFQGNSAPDKSGLPSDRFSAERTGGSVSTLTIQRTQQEDSAVYLCASSLQTSGNNEQYFGPGTRLLVL.

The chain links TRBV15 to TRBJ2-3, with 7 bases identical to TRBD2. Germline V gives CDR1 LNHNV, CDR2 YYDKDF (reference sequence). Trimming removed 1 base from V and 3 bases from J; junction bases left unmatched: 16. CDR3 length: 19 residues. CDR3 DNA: TGTGCCACCAGCAGAGTTGCCGTAGATAGCGGGTTCCCTACAGATACGCAGTATTTT. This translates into CATSRVAVDSGFPTDTQYF.

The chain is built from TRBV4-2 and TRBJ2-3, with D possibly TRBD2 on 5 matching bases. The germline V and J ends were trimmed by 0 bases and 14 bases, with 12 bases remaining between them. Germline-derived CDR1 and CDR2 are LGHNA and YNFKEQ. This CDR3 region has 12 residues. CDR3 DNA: TGTGCCAGCAGCCAAGATAGCGTGGAGAGGTATTTT. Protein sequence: CASSQDSVERYF.

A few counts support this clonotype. The CDR3 loop reads CASSQRERGQFF. The CDR3 DNA follows: TGTGCCAGCAGCCAGAGGGAAAGGGGGCAGTTCTTC. This sequence joins TRBV3-1 and TRBJ2-1, with D tentatively TRBD1 or TRBD2 (5 bases each). CDR1 is LGHDT, CDR2 YNNKEL, per germline (reference sequence). The V end was cut by 3 bases, the J end by 12 bases, with 12 bases between. This CDR3 has 12 residues.

The CDR3 loop is CASSLRASGRVEQYF. Here the CDR3 DNA reads TGTGCCAGCAGTTTAAGGGCTAGCGGGAGGGTTGAGCAGTACTTC. The chain is built from TRBV12-3 or TRBV12-4 and TRBJ2-7; 12 bases align to TRBD2. Trimming cost V 2 bases and J 7 bases; bases outside gene matches: 6. The length of the CDR3 is 15 residues.

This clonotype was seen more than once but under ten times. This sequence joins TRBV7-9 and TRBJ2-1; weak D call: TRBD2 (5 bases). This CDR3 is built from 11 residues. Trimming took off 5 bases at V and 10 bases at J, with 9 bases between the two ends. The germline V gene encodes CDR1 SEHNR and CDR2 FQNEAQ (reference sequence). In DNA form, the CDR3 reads TGTGCCAGCAGCCCAAAGCGGGAGCAGTTCTTC. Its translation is CASSPKREQFF. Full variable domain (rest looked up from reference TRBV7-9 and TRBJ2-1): DTGVSQNPRHKITKRGQNVTFRCDPISEHNRLYWYRQTLGQGPEFLTYFQNEAQLEKSRLLSDRFSAERPKGSFSTLEIQRTEQGDSAMYLCASSPKREQFFGPGTRLTVL.

CDR3 residues: CASSLALRTSGSEDEQYF. CDR3 sequence (DNA): TGTGCCAGCAGCTTAGCGCTTAGGACTAGCGGGAGTGAAGATGAGCAGTACTTC. The gene calls are TRBV7-9 and TRBJ2-7; 13 bases align to TRBD2. V shed 0 bases, J shed 7 bases, and the junction held 12 bases outside the gene matches. This CDR3 contains 18 residues. The germline V gene has CDR1 SEHNR and CDR2 FQNEAQ (reference sequence).

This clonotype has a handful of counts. The CDR3 sequence: CASSKTRARGYTF. The CDR3 nucleotides are TGTGCCAGCAGCAAAACCCGGGCTCGTGGCTACACCTTC. The V call is TRBV6-5, the J call TRBJ1-2; no firm D call. This CDR3 contains 13 residues. The germline CDR1 and CDR2 sequences are MNHEY and SVGAGI. V gave up 6 bases and J gave up 7 bases, with 15 bases separating them.